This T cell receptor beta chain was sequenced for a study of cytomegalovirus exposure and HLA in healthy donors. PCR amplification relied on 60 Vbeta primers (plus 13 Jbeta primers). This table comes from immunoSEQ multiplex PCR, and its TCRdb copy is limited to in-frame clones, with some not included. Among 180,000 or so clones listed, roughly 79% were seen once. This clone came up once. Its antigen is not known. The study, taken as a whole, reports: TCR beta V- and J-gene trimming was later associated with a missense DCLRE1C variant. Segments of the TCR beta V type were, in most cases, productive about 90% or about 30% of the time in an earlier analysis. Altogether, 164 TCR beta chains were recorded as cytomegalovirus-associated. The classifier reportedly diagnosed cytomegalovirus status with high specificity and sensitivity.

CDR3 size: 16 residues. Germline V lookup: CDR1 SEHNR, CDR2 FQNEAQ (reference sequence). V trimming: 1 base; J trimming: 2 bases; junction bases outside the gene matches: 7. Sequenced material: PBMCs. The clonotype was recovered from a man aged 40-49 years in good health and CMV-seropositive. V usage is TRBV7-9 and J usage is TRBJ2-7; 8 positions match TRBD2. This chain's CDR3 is CASSLDLAGKTYEQYF. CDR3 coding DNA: TGTGCCAGCAGCTTAGATTTAGCGGGGAAAACCTACGAGCAGTACTTC.